The 14 T cell receptor beta chains given below trace back to one sample, sequenced in a study of blood T cell repertoires in COVID-19. TCRdb keeps only in-frame clones here, not all; method: immunoSEQ multiplex PCR. The data contain about 70,000 clones, about nine tenths of them singletons. Material for sequencing was peripheral blood. These receptors were collected from a woman between 18 and 30 years old with acute or convalescent COVID-19.

The V gene is TRBV20-1, the J gene TRBJ1-2; D is undetermined. Trimming took 1 base from V and 5 from J, leaving 5 bases between them. The germline CDR1 and CDR2 sequences are DFQATT and SNEGSKA (reference sequence). The CDR3 runs to 11 residues. CDR3 in amino acids: CSARALYGYTF. The CDR3 DNA reads TGCAGTGCTAGAGCCCTATATGGCTACACCTTC.

This chain uses TRBV19 with TRBJ2-1; maybe TRBD1 (6 bases). Trimming stripped 4 bases from V and 6 bases from J, with 19 bases between. The CDR3 has 16 amino acids. The V gene's germline CDR1 is LNHDA and CDR2 SQIVND (reference sequence). This chain's CDR3 is CASSSLGDKGPNEQFF. In DNA, the CDR3 is TGTGCCAGTAGTAGTTTAGGGGACAAAGGTCCCAATGAGCAGTTCTTC.

The chain joins TRBV19 to TRBJ2-7, with TRBD1 identical over 11 bases. V lost 4 bases and J lost 2; bases outside the gene matches: 7. The CDR3 runs to 16 residues. Germline-derived CDR1 and CDR2 are LNHDA and SQIVND (reference sequence). The CDR3 sequence: CASSRVPGQGAYEQYF. In DNA form, the CDR3 reads TGTGCCAGTAGTAGAGTACCGGGACAGGGGGCCTACGAGCAGTACTTC.

By proportion, this clone is medium-sized (0.01 to 0.1%). V gene TRBV13 combines with J gene TRBJ1-6; D is ambiguous. V was cut by 2 bases and J by 7 bases, with 12 bases left in between. The CDR3 is 15 amino acids. From germline, CDR1 is PRHDT and CDR2 FYEKMQ (reference sequence). The CDR3 DNA follows: TGTGCCAGCAGCTTAATCGGGAGCAAGAATTCACCCCTCCACTTT. The encoded protein is CASSLIGSKNSPLHF. The full variable domain, with the rest looked up from reference TRBV13 and TRBJ1-6, is AAGVIQSPRHLIKEKRETATLKCYPIPRHDTVYWYQQGPGQDPQFLISFYEKMQSDKGSIPDRFSAQQFSDYHSELNMSSLELGDSALYFCASSLIGSKNSPLHFGNGTRLTVT.

The chain has TRBV6-2 or TRBV6-3 and TRBJ1-1, with 9 bases aligning to TRBD1. The CDR3 totals 15 residues. V lost 2 bases and J lost 1; bases outside the gene matches: 2. The germline gives CDR1 MNHEY, CDR2 SVGEGT. CDR3 amino acids: CASSYRGQGNTEAFF. For the CDR3, the DNA is TGTGCCAGCAGTTACAGGGGACAGGGGAACACTGAAGCTTTCTTT.

A note on this clone: This same CDR3 is encoded by further DNA sequences in the sample. This chain links TRBV2 with TRBJ1-5; TRBD1 is a possible D gene (6 bases). CDR1 and CDR2 from the germline V gene are SNHLY and FYNNEI. The CDR3 is 14 amino acids. V was shortened by 3 bases and J by 6 bases, with 12 bases between the two germline ends. DNA of the CDR3: TGTGCCAGCAGTGAGCAGGGGCTGGGTCAGCCCCAGCATTTT. It translates to CASSEQGLGQPQHF.

This clone appeared a few times. The gene calls are TRBV6-2 or TRBV6-3 and TRBJ1-1, with TRBD1 identical over 9 bases. Germline V CDR1 and CDR2: MNHEY, SVGEGT. V lost 3 bases and J lost 5; bases outside the gene matches: 4. The CDR3 spans 14 residues. CDR3 loop: CASSYHRGQTEAFF. CDR3 coding DNA: TGTGCCAGCAGTTATCACAGGGGGCAGACTGAAGCTTTCTTT.

The chain joins TRBV6-6 to TRBJ2-3; TRBD2 agrees at 10 bases. Trimming cost V 5 bases and J 1 base; bases outside gene matches: 9. Germline V lookup: CDR1 MNHNY, CDR2 SVGAGI (reference sequence). This CDR3 spans 17 amino acids. The CDR3 DNA reads TGTGCCAGCAGTCATCGGACTAGCGGTCCGGGCACAGATACGCAGTATTTT. Residues: CASSHRTSGPGTDTQYF.

The chain employs TRBV6-2 or TRBV6-3 and TRBJ2-1; D gene uncertain. The CDR3 loop spans 14 amino acids. Germline V lookup: CDR1 MNHEY, CDR2 SVGEGT. Deletions cut 4 bases from V and 0 bases from J, with 7 bases between. CDR3 coding DNA: TGTGCCAGCAGTTCGCGCAACTCCTACAATGAGCAGTTCTTC. This codes for CASSSRNSYNEQFF.

This chain links TRBV19 with TRBJ2-1, with TRBD1 matching over 7 bases. Germline CDR1 LNHDA, CDR2 SQIVND (reference sequence). With V trimmed by 3 bases and J by 2 bases, 4 bases remained unmatched. CDR3 length equals 15 residues. CDR3 in DNA: TGTGCCAGTAGTATCAGAGGGGGCGCCTACAATGAGCAGTTCTTC. Its protein is CASSIRGGAYNEQFF.

The chain recombines TRBV27 with TRBJ2-3; D call uncertain. CDR3 length: 15 amino acids. Germline CDR1 is MNHEY and CDR2 is SMNVEV (reference sequence). Trimming stripped 5 bases from V and 0 bases from J, with 12 bases between. The chain's CDR3 is CASSLTGPSTDTQYF. In DNA form, the CDR3 reads TGTGCCAGCAGTCTAACGGGTCCTAGCACAGATACGCAGTATTTT.

The chain carries TRBV28 and TRBJ1-4, with 8 bases identical to TRBD1. The CDR3 spans 16 residues. The germline V gene has CDR1 MDHEN and CDR2 SYDVKM. Losses at the gene ends were 2 bases for V and 2 bases for J; bases not matched to a gene: 4. CDR3: CASSLRDRGTNEKLFF. Here the CDR3 DNA reads TGTGCCAGCAGTTTACGCGACAGGGGCACTAATGAAAAACTGTTTTTT.

Only a few counts were recorded for this clone. The chain combines TRBV6-7 with TRBJ2-7; 11 bases fit TRBD2. TRBV6-7 carries the ORF label, with uncertain function. J was trimmed by 4 bases and V by 10 bases; bases with no gene match: 9. The CDR3 sequence is 14 residues long. CDR3 loop: CATTYRLAGYEQYF. The DNA of the CDR3 is TGTGCCACCACCTACAGACTAGCGGGATACGAGCAGTACTTC.

The chain carries TRBV2 and TRBJ1-1; perhaps TRBD1 as D (5 bases). Germline V gene sequence: CDR1 SNHLY, CDR2 FYNNEI. The V end lost 4 bases, the J end lost 2 bases, and 8 bases lay between the germline ends. The CDR3 sequence is 13 residues long. The CDR3 sequence: CASSAGFNTEAFF. The CDR3 DNA reads as TGTGCCAGCAGTGCAGGGTTTAACACTGAAGCTTTCTTT.